This T cell receptor (beta chain) was captured by sequencing in a study of early T cells in non-severe SARS-CoV-2 infection. Across the whole study: Chains were unpaired, as sequencing was done on bulk RNA from unsorted whole blood.

About this clonotype: Its matching antigen is unknown.

General study findings and limits: VDJdb-based matching was biased toward anti-spike CD8 responses and missed private and CD4 specificities.

Individual cDNA molecules received unique molecular identifiers. TCRdb redid the calling of the 5' RACE reads with MiXCR, one entry per CDR3 protein. The data contain roughly 50,000 distinct CDR3 sequences, around 6% of them singletons. This TCR was recovered from an adult who was a healthcare worker with PCR-confirmed SARS-CoV-2 infection or an uninfected control (not recorded which). The sequenced sample was whole blood.

CDR3 residues: CASSLRQGDNGQETQYF. The CDR3 nucleotides are TGTGCCAGCAGCTTACGTCAGGGGGATAATGGGCAAGAGACCCAGTACTTC. V is TRBV11-3 and J is TRBJ2-5; TRBD1 agrees at 7 bases. V lost 2 bases, J lost 2 bases, and 11 bases stayed unmatched. The CDR3 length is 17 residues. In germline, CDR1 is SGHNT, CDR2 YENEEA.